Following are 18 T cell receptor beta chains from one sample sequenced in a study of radiation and T cells in renal cell carcinoma. Documented time point: blood 4 weeks post-SBRT, at nephrectomy. The treatment here: 15 Gy SBRT to primary tumor, nephrectomy 4 weeks later. Repertoires were generated with immunoSEQ multiplex PCR, while TCRdb's copy carries only in-frame clones and drops some. The top ten clones hold approximately 10% of a sample with around 180,000 clones, 88% of them seen once. The sequencing used blood, collected from a patient whose treatment included radiotherapy and nephrectomy. The receptors were sampled from a woman aged 45-60 years with renal cell carcinoma.

The V and J genes are TRBV19 and TRBJ1-5; 7 nucleotides line up with TRBD1. The CDR3 spans 14 residues. The germline gives CDR1 LNHDA, CDR2 SQIVND (reference sequence). The J segment lost 9 bases and the V segment lost 1 base, leaving 6 bases of the junction unmatched. CDR3 amino acids: CASSIVEGQRPQHF. The CDR3 nucleotides read TGTGCCAGTAGTATAGTGGAGGGACAGCGGCCCCAGCATTTT.

This clone was counted once. This chain links TRBV21-1 with TRBJ2-5; the table's D call TRBD2 went unverified against the DNA. TRBV21-1 is reported as a pseudogene. This CDR3 is built from 18 residues. The CDR3 nucleotides are TGTGCCAGTGCACTAGCGGGGGAAAACCGATCGTACCAAGAGACCCAGTACTTC. It specifies CASALAGENRSYQETQYF.

The chain joins TRBV11-3 to TRBJ2-1; a possible D gene is TRBD2 (5 bases). Trimming stripped 5 bases from V and 9 bases from J, with 14 bases between. Germline assignment: CDR1 SGHNT and CDR2 YENEEA. This CDR3 comprises 13 residues. The CDR3: CASSLTQAGEQFF. In DNA, the CDR3 is TGTGCCAGCAGCCTCACCCAGGCGGGTGAGCAGTTCTTC. Drawing the rest from reference TRBV11-3 and TRBJ2-1, the complete variable domain is EAGVVQSPRYKIIEKKQPVAFWCNPISGHNTLYWYLQNLGQGPELLIRYENEEAVDDSQLPKDRFSAERLKGVDSTLKIQPAELGDSAVYLCASSLTQAGEQFFGPGTRLTVL.

V gene TRBV9 combines with J gene TRBJ1-2; unclear D gene. The CDR3 extends over 13 amino acids. Germline CDR1 reads SGDLS; CDR2 reads YYNGEE. Trimming pared 0 bases from V and 4 bases from J, leaving 7 bases between. CDR3 in DNA: TGTGCCAGCAGCGTAGGGGGAGGCTATGGCTACACCTTC. It codes for CASSVGGGYGYTF.

This clone was recorded a few times. This CDR3 is CASYRGGDNSPLHF. As DNA, the CDR3 is TGTGCCAGCTACAGGGGAGGTGATAATTCACCCCTCCACTTT. This chain links TRBV2 with TRBJ1-6; 7 bases match TRBD1. Germline V gives CDR1 SNHLY, CDR2 FYNNEI. The junction had 6 bases not matched to a gene; V was cut back by 8 bases and J by 5 bases. The CDR3 totals 14 residues. Complete variable domain (other parts from reference TRBV2 and TRBJ1-6): EPEVTQTPSHQVTQMGQEVILRCVPISNHLYFYWYRQILGQKVEFLVSFYNNEISEKSEIFDDQFSVERPDGSNFTLKIRSTKLEDSAMYFCASYRGGDNSPLHFGNGTRLTVT.

V usage is TRBV7-9 and J usage is TRBJ2-2, with D possibly matching TRBD2 (5 bases). The CDR3 loop spans 16 amino acids. V was cut by 3 bases and J by 2 bases, with 13 bases left in between. Germline V CDR1 and CDR2: SEHNR, FQNEAQ (reference sequence). CDR3 DNA sequence: TGTGCCAGCAGCTTTTATGGCGGGCTTAACACCGGGGAGCTGTTTTTT. Residues: CASSFYGGLNTGELFF.

V usage is TRBV29-1 and J usage is TRBJ1-1; the D gene is possibly TRBD1 (5 bases). The CDR3 length is 13 residues. Trimming left V 6 bases short and J 4 bases short, with 15 bases between. Germline assignment: CDR1 SQVTM and CDR2 ANQGSEA. The CDR3 here is CSVITGFSTEAFF. CDR3 nucleotides: TGCAGCGTCATAACAGGCTTTAGCACTGAAGCTTTCTTT.

This clone was counted between two and nine times. The J gene is TRBJ1-6, the V gene TRBV10-1, with 7 nucleotides matching TRBD1. Trimming at V came to 6 bases and at J to 7 bases, leaving 15 bases not matched to a gene. Germline CDR1 and CDR2: WNHNN and SYGVQD (reference sequence). The CDR3 has 17 residues. The CDR3 spells CASRPIAGKGANSPLHF. The CDR3 bases are TGCGCCAGCAGACCCATTGCGGGGAAGGGGGCGAATTCACCCCTCCACTTT.

The J gene is TRBJ2-7, the V gene TRBV9; 7 bases fit TRBD1. The germline V gene encodes CDR1 SGDLS and CDR2 YYNGEE. V trimming: 0 bases; J trimming: 6 bases; junction bases outside the gene matches: 12. There are 16 residues in the CDR3. The DNA for the CDR3 is TGTGCCAGCAGCGTAGGATCCCCGACAGGGAGACGCGAGCAGTACTTC. This sequence encodes CASSVGSPTGRREQYF.

CDR3 sequence: CASSHLLAAGAENEQFF. The CDR3 DNA follows: TGCGCCAGCAGCCATCTGTTGGCGGCAGGGGCCGAAAATGAGCAGTTCTTC. The V call is TRBV4-1, the J call TRBJ2-1; tentatively, D is TRBD1 (6 bases). The germline gives CDR1 MGHRA, CDR2 YSYEKL. CDR3 length: 17 residues. V lost 3 bases and J 7 bases, leaving 22 bases between the germline ends.

The V and J genes are TRBV19 and TRBJ1-1; D unclear. Germline V CDR1 and CDR2: LNHDA, SQIVND (reference sequence). The CDR3 contains 13 residues. Trimming removed 7 bases at V and 1 base at J, with 10 bases between. The CDR3 loop reads CASTNTGNTEAFF. The CDR3 DNA is TGTGCCAGTACCAACACGGGGAACACTGAAGCTTTCTTT.

A single count supports this clone. The chain couples TRBV29-1 to TRBJ1-1, with D maybe TRBD1 (5 bases). Germline V lookup: CDR1 SQVTM, CDR2 ANQGSEA. V lost 0 bases to trimming and J lost 4 bases, with 9 bases between them. The CDR3 extends over 13 amino acids. As DNA, the CDR3 is TGCAGCGTTGAAGAGGGGGGGGGCACTGAAGCTTTCTTT. Protein sequence: CSVEEGGGTEAFF.

The V and J genes are TRBV11-2 and TRBJ2-1, with D tentatively TRBD2 (6 bases). V dropped 5 bases and J dropped 8 bases, with 13 bases sitting between them. The CDR3 length is 13 residues. Germline V gene data show CDR1 as SGHAT and CDR2 as FQNNGV. CDR3 sequence reads: CASSRNWGDEQFF. CDR3 nucleotides: TGTGCCAGCAGCCGCAATTGGGGGGATGAGCAGTTCTTC.

This chain connects TRBV19 to TRBJ1-1; possible D gene TRBD1, 5 bases. This CDR3 is built from 14 residues. Germline V gene sequence: CDR1 LNHDA, CDR2 SQIVND (reference sequence). The ends were cut back, 0 bases at V and 11 bases at J, with 16 bases in the middle. In DNA, the CDR3 is TGTGCCAGTAGTATAGACGGACAACCAAGGAAGGCTTTCTTT. Translating gives CASSIDGQPRKAFF.

The DNA for the CDR3 is TGCGCCAGCACCTCATCCGGGGGCGAGCAGTACTTC. Its protein is CASTSSGGEQYF. The chain is built from TRBV5-1 and TRBJ2-7, with D possibly matching TRBD2 (6 bases). Germline V gene data show CDR1 as SGHRS and CDR2 as YFSETQ. There are 12 residues in the CDR3. V lost 6 bases and J lost 6, with 13 bases in between. The variable domain in full, completed from reference TRBV5-1 and TRBJ2-7, reads KAGVTQTPRYLIKTRGQQVTLSCSPISGHRSVSWYQQTPGQGLQFLFEYFSETQRNKGNFPGRFSGRQFSNSRSEMNVSTLELGDSALYLCASTSSGGEQYFGPGTRLTVT.

The CDR3 spells CATRHGDYGYTF. The CDR3 region has the DNA TGTGCCACCAGACACGGAGATTATGGCTACACCTTC. The chain recombines TRBV15 with TRBJ1-2; no clear D gene. V gave up 6 bases and J gave up 5 bases, with 10 bases separating them. Germline V lookup: CDR1 LNHNV, CDR2 YYDKDF (reference sequence). This CDR3 spans 12 amino acids.

The chain recombines TRBV20-1 with TRBJ1-1; D is possibly TRBD1 (5 bases). The CDR3 has 11 residues. From germline, CDR1 is DFQATT and CDR2 SNEGSKA (reference sequence). With 2 bases removed from V and 8 bases from J, the gap between germline ends came to 9 bases. CDR3: CSARWGREAFF. The CDR3 DNA reads TGCAGTGCTAGATGGGGACGGGAAGCTTTCTTT.

The chain links TRBV6-1 to TRBJ1-3; tentative D call: TRBD1 (5 bases). This CDR3 region has 14 residues. Trimming took 3 bases from V and 2 from J, leaving 8 bases between them. Per the germline V gene, CDR1 is MNHNS and CDR2 is SASEGT. CDR3 sequence (DNA): TGTGCCAGCAGTGAGGGGGAGGCTGGAAACACCATATATTTT. Encoded protein: CASSEGEAGNTIYF.